Listed below are T cell receptor beta chains from one sample, sequenced in a study of T-cell reconstitution after alpha-beta-depleted transplantation in children. TCRdb re-called the PCR reads through MiXCR, storing one row per CDR3 protein. The sample holds approximately 630,000 distinct CDR3 sequences, over 10% seen once. Source: PBMCs, taken before TCRalphabeta/CD19-depleted stem cell transplant. Receptor source: a girl aged 2 to 9 with congenital amegakaryocytic thrombocytopenia, due to receive a stem cell transplant. CDR3s include the opening cysteine and the closing phenylalanine or tryptophan. The order of the fields is clone size, J gene, V gene, D gene, CDR3 protein. The D gene is left open where the match is weak. Clone size is not always given. Where it is, it says once, few, many or a class for expanded clones.

NA | TRBJ2-5 | TRBV5-6 | NA | CASSLGPGTVQETQYF
few | TRBJ1-3 | TRBV5-1 | NA | CASSFAQGMSGNTIYF
many | TRBJ2-2 | TRBV6-1 | TRBD2 | CASSISGRAYGELFF
many | TRBJ2-5 | TRBV21-1 | NA | CASSKAGAETQYF
NA | TRBJ2-3 | TRBV10-3 | TRBD2 | CAISERLAGDTDTQYF
few | TRBJ1-2 | TRBV10-3 | NA | CAISGTAANYGYTF
many | TRBJ1-4 | TRBV10-3 | NA | CATFYEGGEKLFF
few | TRBJ2-3 | TRBV20-1 | TRBD2 | CSARTIRKGRGGPTDTQYF
many | TRBJ2-2 | TRBV29-1 | NA | CSVRLSKNTGELFF
many | TRBJ1-5 | TRBV12-3/TRBV12-4 | NA | CASSPGIYNQPQHF
NA | TRBJ2-1 | TRBV12-3/TRBV12-4 | TRBD2 | CASSLSWTSGWYNEQFF
many | TRBJ2-3 | TRBV10-1 | NA | CASSAATDTQYF
few | TRBJ2-7 | TRBV11-2 | TRBD1 | CASSLAPGQGDYEQYF
few | TRBJ2-7 | TRBV29-1 | NA | CSVRAPLALARSYEQYF
NA | TRBJ1-5 | TRBV15 | TRBD1 | CATSRLHTGTGVFGNQPQHF
NA | TRBJ2-1 | TRBV20-1 | TRBD2 | CSARGLAVNEQFF
many | TRBJ2-7 | TRBV28 | NA | CASSFTTSRYEQYF